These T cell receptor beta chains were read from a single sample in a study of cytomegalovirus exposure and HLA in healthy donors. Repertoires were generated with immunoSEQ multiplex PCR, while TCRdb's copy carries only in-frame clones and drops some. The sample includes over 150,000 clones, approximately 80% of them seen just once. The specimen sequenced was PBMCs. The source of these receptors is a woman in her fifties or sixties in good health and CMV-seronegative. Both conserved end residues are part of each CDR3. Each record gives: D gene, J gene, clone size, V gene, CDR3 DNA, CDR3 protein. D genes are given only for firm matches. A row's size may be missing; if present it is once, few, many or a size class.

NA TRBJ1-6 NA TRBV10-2 TGCGCCAGCACCCCACAGAGGGTCCACCTCAGCTCCTATAATTCACCCCTCCACTTT CASTPQRVHLSSYNSPLHF
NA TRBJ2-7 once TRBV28 TGTGCCAGCAGTTCTAATCAAACAGTGTACTACGAGCAGTACTTC CASSSNQTVYYEQYF
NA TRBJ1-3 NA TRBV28 TGTGCCAGCAGTTCACCGCCACAGGGAAACACCATATATTTT CASSSPPQGNTIYF
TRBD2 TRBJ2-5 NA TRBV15 TGTGCCACCAGCAGAGCCCCTCCCGGACTAGCGGGAGGAGAGACCCAGTACTTC CATSRAPPGLAGGETQYF
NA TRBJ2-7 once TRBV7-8 TGTGCCAGCAGCTGGCTGACTGGAACCAGCTCCTACGAGCAGTACTTC CASSWLTGTSSYEQYF
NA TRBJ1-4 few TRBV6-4 TGTGCCAGCAGACCTGGGGGCAGCGGTAATGAAAAACTGTTTTTT CASRPGGSGNEKLFF
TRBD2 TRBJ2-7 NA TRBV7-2 TGTGCCAGCAGCTCGGGACTAGCGGTGTCCTACGAGCAGTACTTC CASSSGLAVSYEQYF
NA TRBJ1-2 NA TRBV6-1 TGTGCCAGCAGTGCTCGCCGGGACATCTCTAACTATGGCTACACCTTC CASSARRDISNYGYTF
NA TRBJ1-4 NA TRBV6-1 TGTGCCAGCCGGACAGCCTCTGACGAAAAACTGTTTTTT CASRTASDEKLFF
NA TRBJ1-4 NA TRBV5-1 TGCGCCAGCAGCTTCACTGGAGATGAAAAACTGTTTTTT CASSFTGDEKLFF
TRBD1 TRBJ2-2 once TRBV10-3 TGTGCCATCAGCCCCGGGGGCAGGGGGCTCGGGGAGCTGTTTTTT CAISPGGRGLGELFF
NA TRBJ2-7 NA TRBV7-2 TGTGCCAGCAGCCCTACCGCCCCGGCGGGGCAGTACTTC CASSPTAPAGQYF
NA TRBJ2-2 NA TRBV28 TGTGCCAGCAGTTTTCTCACGACTAACACCGGGGAGCTGTTTTTT CASSFLTTNTGELFF
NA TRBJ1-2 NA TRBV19 TGTGCCAGTAGTATAGAGGGCACTTACTATGGCTACACCTTC CASSIEGTYYGYTF
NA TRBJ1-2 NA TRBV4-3 TGCGCCAGCAGCCAAGAAATGGTCGGCCAGGGCTTCGGCTACACCTTC CASSQEMVGQGFGYTF
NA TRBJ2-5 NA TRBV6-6 TGTGCCAGCAGTCAGGCAGGCCAAGCGGTAGGGGGGACCCAGTACTTC CASSQAGQAVGGTQYF
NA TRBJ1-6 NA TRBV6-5 TGTGCCAGCAGTTACAAGACAGCCGCATATAATTCACCCCTCCACTTT CASSYKTAAYNSPLHF
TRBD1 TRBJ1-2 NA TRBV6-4 TGTGCCAGCAGTGACTCCGACAGGGAGGACTACACCTTC CASSDSDREDYTF
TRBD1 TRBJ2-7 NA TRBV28 TGTGCCAGCAGTTTCTTACAGGGGACGCCAGTAGAGCAGTACTTC CASSFLQGTPVEQYF
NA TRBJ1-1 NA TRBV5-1 TGCGCCAGCAGCTTGTTAGGGGCAATGGGGTTGAACACTGAAGCTTTCTTT CASSLLGAMGLNTEAFF
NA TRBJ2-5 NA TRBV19 TGTGCCAGTAGTATAGCATCCCAAGAGACCCAGTACTTC CASSIASQETQYF
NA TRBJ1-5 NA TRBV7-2 TGTGCCAGCAGCTGGGACAACAATCAGCCCCAGCATTTT CASSWDNNQPQHF
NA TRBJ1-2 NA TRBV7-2 TGTGCCAGCAGCCCCACAGGGAAGGGCTACACCTTC CASSPTGKGYTF
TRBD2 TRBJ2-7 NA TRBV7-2 TGTGCCAGTCAATCTAGCGGGAGTTACGAGCAGTACTTC CASQSSGSYEQYF
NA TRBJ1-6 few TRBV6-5 TGTGCCAGCACCGGGGGGCTAGGAGGTTCACCCCTCCACTTT CASTGGLGGSPLHF
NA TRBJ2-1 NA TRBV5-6 TGTGCCAGCAGCCCTCCAGGGGACGGTGAGCAGTTCTTC CASSPPGDGEQFF
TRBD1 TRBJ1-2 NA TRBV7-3 TGTGCCAGCAGCCAGACAGGGCTGAGGGGGGGCTACACCTTC CASSQTGLRGGYTF
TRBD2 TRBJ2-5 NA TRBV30 TGTGCCTGGAGTCCGGGAGGGCTCCCAGAGACCCAGTACTTC CAWSPGGLPETQYF
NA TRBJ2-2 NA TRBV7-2 TGTGCCAGCAGCTACCAGGGGTTCGCGAACACCGGGGAGCTGTTTTTT CASSYQGFANTGELFF
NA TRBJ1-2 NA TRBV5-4 TGTGCCAGCAGCCGCGACAAGAACTATGGCTACACCTTC CASSRDKNYGYTF
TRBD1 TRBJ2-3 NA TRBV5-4 TGTGCCAGCAGCAGAAAGGACAGGGAAACAGATACGCAGTATTTT CASSRKDRETDTQYF
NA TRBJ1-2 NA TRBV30 TGTGCCTGGAACTTACTAGCCCGACACCCGAGTAACTATGGCTACACCTTC CAWNLLARHPSNYGYTF